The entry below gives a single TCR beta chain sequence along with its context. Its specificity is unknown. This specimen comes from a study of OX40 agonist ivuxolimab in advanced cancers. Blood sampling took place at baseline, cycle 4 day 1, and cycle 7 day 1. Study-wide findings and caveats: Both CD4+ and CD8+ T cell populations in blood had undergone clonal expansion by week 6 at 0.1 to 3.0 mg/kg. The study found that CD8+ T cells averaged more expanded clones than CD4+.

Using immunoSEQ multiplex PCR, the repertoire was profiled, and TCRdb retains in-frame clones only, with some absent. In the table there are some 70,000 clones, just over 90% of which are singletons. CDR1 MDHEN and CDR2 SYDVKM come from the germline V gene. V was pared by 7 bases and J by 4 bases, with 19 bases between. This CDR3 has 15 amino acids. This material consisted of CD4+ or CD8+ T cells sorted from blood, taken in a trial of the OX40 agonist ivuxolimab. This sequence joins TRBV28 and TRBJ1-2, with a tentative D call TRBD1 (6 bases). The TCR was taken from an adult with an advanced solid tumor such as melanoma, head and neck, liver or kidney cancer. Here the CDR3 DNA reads TGTGCCAGCAAACCGGCAGGGGCTTTTCCCTATGGCTACACCTTC. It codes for CASKPAGAFPYGYTF.